The 7 T cell receptor beta chains presented below share a single source sample, sequenced in a study of cytomegalovirus exposure and HLA in healthy donors. Clones were read by immunoSEQ multiplex PCR, and TCRdb kept only the in-frame ones, dropping some. Here the sample spans roughly 130,000 clones, approximately 84% being singletons. The material sequenced was PBMCs. The receptors shown here come from a woman aged 30 to 39 in good health and CMV-seronegative.

CDR3: CASSFQGGNTIYF. CDR3 nucleotides: TGTGCCAGCAGCTTCCAGGGTGGAAACACCATATATTTT. The chain combines TRBV5-4 with TRBJ1-3; a possible D gene is TRBD1 (5 bases). This CDR3 is 13 amino acids long. V lost 2 bases and J 3 bases, leaving 6 bases between the germline ends. Germline assignment: CDR1 SGHNT and CDR2 YYREEE (reference sequence).

This clone was observed once. The chain couples TRBV7-2 to TRBJ2-6, with D tentatively TRBD1 (6 bases). From germline, CDR1 is SGHTA and CDR2 FQGNSA. This CDR3 region has 16 residues. V lost 4 bases and J 2 bases, leaving 12 bases between the germline ends. CDR3 in DNA: TGTGCCAGCAGCTCGCAGTGGGGGCCTGGGGCCAACGTCCTGACTTTC. It encodes CASSSQWGPGANVLTF.

The chain is built from TRBV29-1 and TRBJ2-1; 8 nucleotides match TRBD1. The CDR3 spans 15 residues. V gave up 1 base and J gave up 4 bases; unmatched junction bases: 6. From germline, CDR1 is SQVTM and CDR2 ANQGSEA. The CDR3 is CSVEGTGTLYNEQFF. The DNA of the CDR3 is TGCAGCGTTGAAGGGACAGGGACCTTGTACAATGAGCAGTTCTTC.

V gene TRBV4-3 combines with J gene TRBJ1-6; D gene uncertain. The CDR3 contains 15 residues. Trimming stripped 1 base from V and 7 bases from J, with 11 bases between. The germline CDR1 and CDR2 sequences are LGHNA and YSLEER. CDR3 coding DNA: TGCGCCAGCAGCCAAGTTCGAGGGTTCAATTCACCCCTCCACTTT. It translates to CASSQVRGFNSPLHF.

The J gene is TRBJ1-2, the V gene TRBV27; a weak D match, TRBD1 (5 bases). Trimming stripped 9 bases from V and 1 base from J, with 9 bases between. Germline loops: CDR1 MNHEY, CDR2 SMNVEV (reference sequence). The CDR3 totals 12 residues. The CDR3 reads CASGDSNYGYTF. The CDR3 bases are TGTGCCAGTGGTGACAGTAACTATGGCTACACCTTC.

The CDR3 nucleotides are TGTGCCAGCAGCTTATCGACAATCGCCGAGACCCAGTACTTC. Protein sequence: CASSLSTIAETQYF. V usage is TRBV7-3 and J usage is TRBJ2-5; unclear D gene. Between the trimmed V and J ends, which lost 2 bases and 5 bases, there was a span of 12 bases. This CDR3 is built from 14 residues. Germline V lookup: CDR1 SGHTA, CDR2 FQGTGA.

The gene calls are TRBV14 and TRBJ1-6; D is ambiguous. Germline V gene lookup returns CDR1 SGHDN and CDR2 FVKESK. V was pared by 3 bases and J by 11 bases, with 14 bases between. The CDR3 is 14 residues long. CDR3 nucleotides: TGTGCCAGCAGCCAGAACGTATTGGCACCACCCCTCCACTTT. This encodes CASSQNVLAPPLHF.